These 13 T cell receptor beta chains share one sample of origin, sequenced in a study of T cell changes during pregnancy in multiple sclerosis. Assay used: immunoSEQ multiplex PCR; TCRdb lists only in-frame clones, some missing. This table has some 39,000 clones, approximately 91% appearing once. The sample was CD8+ T cells from peripheral blood mononuclear cells, taken in the first trimester of pregnancy. All receptors derive from a female donor with multiple sclerosis, enrolled in a pregnancy study.

J is TRBJ2-7 and V is TRBV11-2; 9 bases line up with TRBD2. Germline CDR1 is SGHAT and CDR2 is FQNNGV. The V segment lost 5 bases and the J segment 5 bases; nucleotides outside the gene matches: 10. The CDR3 consists of 15 residues. The CDR3 DNA follows: TGTGCCAGCAGCCTAGGCGCGGGGGGGCTGGACGAGCAGTACTTC. As protein: CASSLGAGGLDEQYF.

V gene TRBV2 combines with J gene TRBJ1-5; TRBD1 agrees at 8 bases. The CDR3 has 15 amino acids. After removal of 4 bases from V and 0 bases from J, the junction contained 2 bases not matched to a gene. Germline V gene sequence: CDR1 SNHLY, CDR2 FYNNEI. The CDR3 loop is CASSGQGNSNQPQHF. The CDR3 DNA follows: TGTGCCAGCAGTGGACAGGGGAATAGCAATCAGCCCCAGCATTTT. The full variable domain, in which reference TRBV2 and TRBJ1-5 provide the parts outside the CDR3, is EPEVTQTPSHQVTQMGQEVILRCVPISNHLYFYWYRQILGQKVEFLVSFYNNEISEKSEIFDDQFSVERPDGSNFTLKIRSTKLEDSAMYFCASSGQGNSNQPQHFGDGTRLSIL.

The chain carries TRBV27 and TRBJ1-2; 7 bases align to TRBD1. Losses at the gene ends were 8 bases for V and 5 bases for J; bases not matched to a gene: 8. CDR1 is MNHEY, CDR2 SMNVEV, per germline (reference sequence). This CDR3 contains 13 residues. The CDR3 nucleotides read TGTGCCAGCGGCCTCCGGGACAGTTATGGCTACACCTTC. Protein: CASGLRDSYGYTF.

This sequence joins TRBV5-1 and TRBJ2-1, with 7 bases identical to TRBD1. With V trimmed by 1 base and J by 7 bases, 2 bases remained unmatched. CDR3 length: 13 amino acids. The germline V gene encodes CDR1 SGHRS and CDR2 YFSETQ. The CDR3 here is CASSLTGVNEQFF. The CDR3 DNA reads TGCGCCAGCAGCTTGACAGGGGTGAATGAGCAGTTCTTC.

V usage is TRBV5-1 and J usage is TRBJ1-1, with D possibly matching TRBD1 (6 bases). The CDR3 contains 14 residues. Trimming stripped 6 bases from V and 0 bases from J, with 12 bases between. Germline CDR1 is SGHRS and CDR2 is YFSETQ. The CDR3 DNA reads TGCGCCAGCACCACGGACAGTTTGAACACTGAAGCTTTCTTT. This gives the protein CASTTDSLNTEAFF.

This chain links TRBV6-1 with TRBJ1-4; 8 bases are shared with TRBD1. The CDR3 is made up of 14 amino acids. The germline V gene encodes CDR1 MNHNS and CDR2 SASEGT. The J segment lost 5 bases and the V segment lost 5 bases, leaving 4 bases of the junction unmatched. The CDR3 DNA reads as TGTGCCAGCAGTTTACAGGGGGAGAATGAAAAACTGTTTTTT. Amino acid sequence: CASSLQGENEKLFF.

This chain uses TRBV6-4 with TRBJ2-3; D possibly corresponds to TRBD1 (5 bases). This CDR3 comprises 15 residues. Trimming removed 3 bases at V and 2 bases at J, with 12 bases between. Looked up from germline, CDR1 is MRHNA and CDR2 is SNTAGT. Here the CDR3 reads CASSEEKGATDTQYF. The CDR3 DNA sequence: TGTGCCAGCAGTGAAGAGAAAGGGGCCACAGATACGCAGTATTTT.

This sequence joins TRBV5-5 and TRBJ2-7; 13 nucleotides line up with TRBD2. CDR3 length equals 16 residues. Germline CDR1 reads SGHKS; CDR2 reads YYEKEE (reference sequence). J lost 2 bases, V lost 0 bases, and 2 bases had no gene match. The CDR3 DNA sequence: TGTGCCAGCAGCTTGGGAGGACTAGCGGGGGCCTACGAGCAGTACTTC. Its protein product is CASSLGGLAGAYEQYF.

The rearrangement uses TRBV4-3 and TRBJ1-1; D is unresolved. The CDR3 runs 15 residues. CDR1 is LGHNA and CDR2 is YSLEER in the germline V gene. Trimming stripped 0 bases from V and 0 bases from J, with 8 bases between. In nucleotides, the CDR3 is TGCGCCAGCAGCCAAGATATGGGCATGAACACTGAAGCTTTCTTT. Translation gives CASSQDMGMNTEAFF.

The chain couples TRBV9 to TRBJ1-1; 10 nucleotides match TRBD1. This CDR3 spans 15 amino acids. Trimming at V came to 4 bases and at J to 4 bases, leaving 7 bases not matched to a gene. Germline V gene data show CDR1 as SGDLS and CDR2 as YYNGEE. The CDR3: CASSPWTGGFTEAFF. DNA of the CDR3: TGTGCCAGCAGCCCCTGGACAGGGGGGTTCACTGAAGCTTTCTTT.

V usage is TRBV6-1 and J usage is TRBJ2-1; D remains unclear. The length of the CDR3 is 13 residues. CDR1 and CDR2 (germline): MNHNS, SASEGT. Trimming removed 3 bases from V and 4 bases from J, with 7 bases in between. CDR3 amino acids: CASSEYPYNEQFF. CDR3 bases: TGTGCCAGCAGTGAGTATCCTTACAATGAGCAGTTCTTC.

V is TRBV19 and J is TRBJ2-7; D is possibly TRBD2 (6 bases). From germline, CDR1 is LNHDA and CDR2 SQIVND (reference sequence). The ends were cut back, 3 bases at V and 6 bases at J, with 9 bases in the middle. The CDR3 contains 12 residues. The CDR3 DNA is TGTGCCAGTAGTATCGGGGGAACCGAGCAGTACTTC. It codes for CASSIGGTEQYF.

The CDR3 DNA reads as TGTGCCAGCAGCGTAGTCAAGGGGGCCCAGAACACTGAAGCTTTCTTT. As protein: CASSVVKGAQNTEAFF. The rearrangement joins TRBV9 to TRBJ1-1; 7 positions match TRBD1. The ends lost 0 bases at V and 1 base at J; junction bases unmatched: 6. The CDR3 spans 16 residues. Germline V gene data show CDR1 as SGDLS and CDR2 as YYNGEE.